Included here is one T cell receptor (beta chain) sequence, with context. Its matching antigen is unknown. These data originate in a study of CD8 T cells in ankylosing spondylitis. General study findings and limits: Disease-linked clones reportedly concentrated significantly in matched ankylosing spondylitis synovial fluid. A TCR beta motif of eight or nine highly homologous variants seemed to mark ankylosing spondylitis blood. Within peripheral blood, clones linked to disease were CD8+ and relatively rare. Past research had described some motif variants in reactive arthritis synovial fluid and blood.

By quantitative 5'-RACE with molecular barcodes, the TCR beta libraries were made. TCRdb processed the 5' RACE reads anew with MiXCR; each CDR3 protein has one entry. The sample has about 220,000 distinct CDR3 sequences; approximately 7.3% are singletons. V lost 2 bases to trimming and J lost 9 bases, with 8 bases between them. The CDR3 extends over 12 amino acids. Germline assignment: CDR1 SGHVS and CDR2 FQNEAQ. The clonotype was recovered from a male donor with ankylosing spondylitis. The chain employs TRBV7-8 and TRBJ2-1; unclear D gene. Input material: blood, either unsorted or a sorted T cell fraction (not recorded which). CDR3 sequence reads: CASSLMVGEQFF. CDR3 coding DNA: TGTGCCAGCAGCTTAATGGTCGGTGAGCAGTTCTTC.